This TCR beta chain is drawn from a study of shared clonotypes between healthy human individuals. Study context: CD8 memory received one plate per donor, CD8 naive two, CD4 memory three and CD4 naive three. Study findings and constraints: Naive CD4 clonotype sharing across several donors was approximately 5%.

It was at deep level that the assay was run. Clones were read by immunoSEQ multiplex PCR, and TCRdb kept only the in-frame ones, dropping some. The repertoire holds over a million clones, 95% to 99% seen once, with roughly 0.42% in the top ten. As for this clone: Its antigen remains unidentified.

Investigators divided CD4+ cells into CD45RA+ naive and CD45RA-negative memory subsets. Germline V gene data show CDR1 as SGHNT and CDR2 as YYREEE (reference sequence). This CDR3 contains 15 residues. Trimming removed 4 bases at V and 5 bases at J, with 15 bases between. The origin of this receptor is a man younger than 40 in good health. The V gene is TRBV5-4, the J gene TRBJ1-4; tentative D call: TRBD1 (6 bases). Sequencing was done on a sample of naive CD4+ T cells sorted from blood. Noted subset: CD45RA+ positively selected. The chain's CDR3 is CASSPEWGRNEKLFF. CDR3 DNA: TGTGCCAGCAGCCCCGAGTGGGGGCGAAATGAAAAACTGTTTTTT.